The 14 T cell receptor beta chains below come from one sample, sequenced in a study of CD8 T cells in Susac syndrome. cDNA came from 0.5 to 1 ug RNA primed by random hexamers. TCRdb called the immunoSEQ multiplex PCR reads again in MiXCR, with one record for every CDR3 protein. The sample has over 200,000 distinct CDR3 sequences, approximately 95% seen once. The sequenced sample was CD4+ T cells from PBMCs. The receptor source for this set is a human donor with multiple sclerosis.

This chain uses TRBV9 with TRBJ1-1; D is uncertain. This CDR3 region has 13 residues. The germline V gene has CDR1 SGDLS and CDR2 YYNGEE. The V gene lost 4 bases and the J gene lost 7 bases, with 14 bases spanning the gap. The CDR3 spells CASSPSRAGEAFF. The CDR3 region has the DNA TGTGCCAGCAGCCCCAGCCGGGCGGGTGAAGCTTTCTTT.

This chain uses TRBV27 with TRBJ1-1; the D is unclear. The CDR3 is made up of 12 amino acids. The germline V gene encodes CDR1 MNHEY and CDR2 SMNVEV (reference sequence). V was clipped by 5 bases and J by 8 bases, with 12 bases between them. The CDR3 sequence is CASSLRVAEAFF. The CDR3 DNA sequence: TGTGCCAGCAGTCTCCGGGTAGCCGAAGCTTTCTTT.

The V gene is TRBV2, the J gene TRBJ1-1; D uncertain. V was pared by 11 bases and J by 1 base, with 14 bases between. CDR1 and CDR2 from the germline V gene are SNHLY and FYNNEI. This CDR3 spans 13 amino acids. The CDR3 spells CARLGAGNTEAFF. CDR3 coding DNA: TGTGCCCGATTGGGCGCGGGGAACACTGAAGCTTTCTTT.

CDR3 coding DNA: TGTGCCAGCAGCCCCCTTCGATCCCACGAGCAGTACTTC. Encoded protein: CASSPLRSHEQYF. The chain carries TRBV11-2 and TRBJ2-7; D call uncertain. V shed 5 bases and J shed 5 bases, with 13 bases lying between them. Germline CDR1 reads SGHAT; CDR2 reads FQNNGV. The CDR3 is 13 amino acids.

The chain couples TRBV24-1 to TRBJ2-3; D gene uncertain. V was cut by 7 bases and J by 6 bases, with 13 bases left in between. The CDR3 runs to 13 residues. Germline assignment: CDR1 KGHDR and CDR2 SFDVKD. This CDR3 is CATSGRGVDTQYF. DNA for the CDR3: TGTGCCACCAGCGGCCGAGGCGTCGATACGCAGTATTTT.

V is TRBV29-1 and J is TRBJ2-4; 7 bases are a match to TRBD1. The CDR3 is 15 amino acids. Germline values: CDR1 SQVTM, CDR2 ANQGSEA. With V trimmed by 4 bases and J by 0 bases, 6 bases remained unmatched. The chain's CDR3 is CSVAGTVLAKNIQYF. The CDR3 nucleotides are TGCAGCGTTGCCGGGACAGTTCTAGCCAAAAACATTCAGTACTTC.

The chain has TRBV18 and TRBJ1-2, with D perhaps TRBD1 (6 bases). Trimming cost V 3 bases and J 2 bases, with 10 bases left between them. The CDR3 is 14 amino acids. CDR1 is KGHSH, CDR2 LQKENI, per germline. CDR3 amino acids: CASSPGGQNYGYTF. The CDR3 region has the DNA TGTGCCAGCTCACCGGGGGGGCAGAACTATGGCTACACCTTC.

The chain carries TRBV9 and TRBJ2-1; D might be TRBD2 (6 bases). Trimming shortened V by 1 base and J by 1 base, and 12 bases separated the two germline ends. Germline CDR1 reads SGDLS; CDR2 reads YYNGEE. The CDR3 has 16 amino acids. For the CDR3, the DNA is TGTGCCAGCAGCGTACCTGGCGGGGCGTCCTACAATGAGCAGTTCTTC. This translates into CASSVPGGASYNEQFF.

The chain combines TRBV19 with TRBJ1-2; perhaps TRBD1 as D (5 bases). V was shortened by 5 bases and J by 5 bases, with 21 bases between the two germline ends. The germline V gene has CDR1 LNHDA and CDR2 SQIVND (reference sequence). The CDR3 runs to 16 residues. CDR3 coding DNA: TGTGCCAGTAGTTTGATCCGGGACGGCCAGTTATATGGCTACACCTTC. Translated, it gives CASSLIRDGQLYGYTF.

In nucleotides, the CDR3 is TGCAGCGTTGAAGATCGTCGGAGCTCTGATACGCAGTATTTT. As protein: CSVEDRRSSDTQYF. The chain recombines TRBV29-1 with TRBJ2-3; D is ambiguous. Trimming removed 0 bases from V and 6 bases from J, with 13 bases in between. Germline V gives CDR1 SQVTM, CDR2 ANQGSEA. This CDR3 comprises 14 residues.

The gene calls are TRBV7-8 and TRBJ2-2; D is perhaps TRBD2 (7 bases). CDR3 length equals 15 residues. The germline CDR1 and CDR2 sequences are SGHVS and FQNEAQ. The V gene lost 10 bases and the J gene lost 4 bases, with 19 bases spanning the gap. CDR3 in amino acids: CATLWGGGFTGELFF. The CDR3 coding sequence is TGTGCCACCCTTTGGGGCGGGGGCTTCACCGGGGAGCTGTTTTTT.

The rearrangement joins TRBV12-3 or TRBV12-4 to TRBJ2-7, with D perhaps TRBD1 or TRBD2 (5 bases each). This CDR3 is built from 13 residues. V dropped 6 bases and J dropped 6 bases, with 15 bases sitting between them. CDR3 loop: CASSLAPRGEQYV. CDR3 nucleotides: TGTGCCAGCAGCCTCGCTCCGAGGGGCGAGCAGTACGTC.

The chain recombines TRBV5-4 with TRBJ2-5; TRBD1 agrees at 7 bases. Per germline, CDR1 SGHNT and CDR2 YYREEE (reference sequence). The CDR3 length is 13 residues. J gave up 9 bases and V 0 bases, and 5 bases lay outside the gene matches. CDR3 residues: CASSLGQGRAQYF. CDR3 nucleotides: TGTGCCAGCAGCTTGGGACAGGGAAGGGCCCAGTACTTC.

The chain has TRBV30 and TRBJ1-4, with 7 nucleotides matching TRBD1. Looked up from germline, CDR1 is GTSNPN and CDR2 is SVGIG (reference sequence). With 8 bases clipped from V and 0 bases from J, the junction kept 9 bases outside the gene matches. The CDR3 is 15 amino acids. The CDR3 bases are TGTGCCAATTTCCACGGACAGGCAACTAATGAAAAACTGTTTTTT. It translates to CANFHGQATNEKLFF. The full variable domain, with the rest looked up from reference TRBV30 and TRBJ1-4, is SQTIHQWPATLVQPVGSPLSLECTVEGTSNPNLYWYRQAAGRGLQLLFYSVGIGQISSEVPQNLSASRPQDRQFILSSKKLLLSDSGFYLCANFHGQATNEKLFFGSGTQLSVL.